Here is one TCR beta chain with its context. Its antigen is still unknown. V lost 11 bases and J 1 base, leaving 14 bases between the germline ends. The CDR3 is 13 amino acids. Germline V lookup: CDR1 MNHEY, CDR2 SVGAGI. Focal radiation plus CTLA-4 blockade with ipilimumab was administered to patients who had chemo-refractory metastatic non-small-cell lung cancer. Profiling relied on immunoSEQ multiplex PCR, and the TCRdb table lists in-frame clones only, not all of them. The sample gives 75,000 to 100,000 clones, more than 75% of which show up once; roughly 3.5% is in the top ten. The sample is drawn from a study of radiotherapy plus CTLA-4 blockade in lung cancer. At the level of the study: Disease control was present in roughly a third of patients, and objective responses in less than 20%. Study-wide results and limits: Among reported predictors of response, early blood T cell clone dynamics with interferon-beta performed best. Radiotherapy with ipilimumab was followed by blood expansion of tumor-derived clones.

The sequence was obtained from a human donor with non-small cell lung cancer who had a partial response to radiotherapy plus ipilimumab. The starting material was peripheral blood, obtained from a patient treated with radiotherapy plus ipilimumab. This chain connects TRBV6-5 to TRBJ2-5, with D unclear. The CDR3 region has the DNA TGTGCCTCCAGACTCCGGCTCCAAGAGACCCAGTACTTC. Translation: CASRLRLQETQYF.